Following are 22 T cell receptor beta chains from one sample sequenced in a study of CD8 T cells in ankylosing spondylitis. TCRdb called the 5' RACE reads again in MiXCR, with one record for every CDR3 protein. The sample consists of about 160,000 distinct CDR3 sequences, around 20% of them appearing once. Source material: blood, either unsorted or a sorted T cell fraction (not recorded which). These receptor sequences come from a male donor with ankylosing spondylitis or in good health (not recorded which).

This clonotype occurred many times. The chain is built from TRBV5-1 and TRBJ2-3; 8 bases map to TRBD2. Losses at the gene ends were 4 bases for V and 0 bases for J; bases not matched to a gene: 4. This CDR3 is built from 15 residues. From germline, CDR1 is SGHRS and CDR2 YFSETQ. CDR3 nucleotide sequence: TGCGCCAGCAGCCCAGCGGGAGCGAGCACAGATACGCAGTATTTT. As protein: CASSPAGASTDTQYF. Using reference TRBV5-1 and TRBJ2-3 for the parts outside the CDR3, the full variable domain is KAGVTQTPRYLIKTRGQQVTLSCSPISGHRSVSWYQQTPGQGLQFLFEYFSETQRNKGNFPGRFSGRQFSNSRSEMNVSTLELGDSALYLCASSPAGASTDTQYFGPGTRLTVL.

This clonotype occurred a few times. The chain links TRBV14 to TRBJ2-3; 8 bases line up with TRBD2. J lost 3 bases, V lost 4 bases, and 3 bases had no gene match. The CDR3 runs 14 residues. Germline loops: CDR1 SGHDN, CDR2 FVKESK. Here the CDR3 DNA reads TGTGCCAGCAGCCTGGGACTAGTAACAGATACGCAGTATTTT. This translates into CASSLGLVTDTQYF.

Only a few counts were recorded for this clonotype. The chain combines TRBV6-6 with TRBJ2-5; 8 bases fit TRBD2. This CDR3 region has 13 residues. Trimming removed 5 bases from V and 5 bases from J; junction bases left unmatched: 4. Germline V lookup: CDR1 MNHNY, CDR2 SVGAGI (reference sequence). The CDR3 DNA is TGTGCCAGCAGTCGGGAGGGCCGGGAGACCCAGTACTTC. This encodes CASSREGRETQYF.

The CDR3 DNA reads TGTGCCAGCAGCATGGACAGGGTAGGGACCTACGAGCAGTACTTC. Translating it yields CASSMDRVGTYEQYF. V and J are TRBV27 and TRBJ2-7, with TRBD1 matching 8 bases. Unmatched junction bases numbered 9, after V lost 6 bases and J lost 2 bases. CDR1 is MNHEY, CDR2 SMNVEV, per germline (reference sequence). The CDR3 runs 15 residues.

This clonotype was seen a few times. The CDR3 region has the DNA TGTGCCAGCAGCGTTGGCACGCGGGTGGATTCACCCCTCCACTTT. Amino acid sequence: CASSVGTRVDSPLHF. J is TRBJ1-6 and V is TRBV9; D is uncertain. Germline CDR1 is SGDLS and CDR2 is YYNGEE. The CDR3 runs to 15 residues. Trimming pared 2 bases from V and 8 bases from J, leaving 14 bases between.

The rearrangement uses TRBV19 and TRBJ1-1; no firm D call. The V end lost 5 bases, the J end lost 4 bases, and 14 bases lay between the germline ends. Germline V gene lookup returns CDR1 LNHDA and CDR2 SQIVND (reference sequence). This CDR3 is 14 amino acids long. CDR3 residues: CASSASWAGTEAFF. In DNA form, the CDR3 reads TGTGCCAGTAGTGCGTCCTGGGCTGGCACTGAAGCTTTCTTT.

This clonotype has just one count. The V gene is TRBV6-1, the J gene TRBJ1-1; 7 nucleotides match TRBD1. V gave up 5 bases and J gave up 0 bases; unmatched junction bases: 9. The CDR3 is made up of 16 amino acids. Germline loops: CDR1 MNHNS, CDR2 SASEGT. CDR3 nucleotides: TGTGCCAGCAGTCCGACGTCCGGGACAGTGAACACTGAAGCTTTCTTT. Amino acids: CASSPTSGTVNTEAFF.

This clonotype appeared a few times. The V gene is TRBV6-2 or TRBV6-3, the J gene TRBJ2-7; D may be TRBD2 (6 bases). This CDR3 is built from 14 residues. CDR1 is MNHEY, CDR2 SVGEGT, per germline. Trimming took 2 bases from V and 2 from J, leaving 10 bases between them. The CDR3 nucleotides are TGTGCCAGCAGTTACCGGGACTCCACCTACGAGCAGTACTTC. Translated: CASSYRDSTYEQYF.

This clonotype was seen more than once but under ten times. This sequence joins TRBV10-3 and TRBJ2-1; possibly TRBD1 or TRBD2 for D (5 bases each). The V gene's germline CDR1 is ENHRY and CDR2 SYGVKD. The V and J ends lost 3 bases and 4 bases respectively, with 13 bases between them. This CDR3 has 15 amino acids. DNA for the CDR3: TGTGCCATCAGTGACCCCGGGACGCATTACAATGAGCAGTTCTTC. Protein product: CAISDPGTHYNEQFF.

This chain joins TRBV6-6 and TRBJ1-1; D is uncertain. Germline CDR1 reads MNHNY; CDR2 reads SVGAGI (reference sequence). The CDR3 extends over 13 amino acids. The V end lost 6 bases, the J end lost 6 bases, and 14 bases lay between the germline ends. The CDR3 nucleotides read TGTGCCAGCAGGATCCTCGTGGGCGCTGAAGCTTTCTTT. This sequence encodes CASRILVGAEAFF.

This chain connects TRBV4-1 to TRBJ2-6, with D unresolved. With 4 bases removed from V and 0 bases from J, the gap between germline ends came to 7 bases. This CDR3 is 15 amino acids long. Germline CDR1 reads MGHRA; CDR2 reads YSYEKL. In DNA, the CDR3 is TGCGCCAGCAGCCCTAGGGTCTCTGGGGCCAACGTCCTGACTTTC. Protein: CASSPRVSGANVLTF.

V gene TRBV9 combines with J gene TRBJ1-2; D unclear. Looked up from germline, CDR1 is SGDLS and CDR2 is YYNGEE. CDR3 length: 13 residues. V lost 4 bases to trimming and J lost 2 bases, with 9 bases between them. The CDR3 nucleotides read TGTGCCAGCAGCCTCCAGGAGAACTATGGCTACACCTTC. Translation gives CASSLQENYGYTF.

In this sample, this clonotype turned up many times. The J gene is TRBJ2-3, the V gene TRBV20-1; 8 positions agree with TRBD2. Losses at the gene ends were 1 base for V and 2 bases for J; bases not matched to a gene: 5. The CDR3 contains 15 residues. In germline, CDR1 is DFQATT, CDR2 SNEGSKA (reference sequence). CDR3 residues: CSARVPSGFTDTQYF. DNA for the CDR3: TGCAGTGCTAGAGTGCCTAGCGGGTTCACAGATACGCAGTATTTT.

This chain joins TRBV2 and TRBJ2-1, with D perhaps matching TRBD2 (5 bases). The CDR3 loop spans 15 amino acids. Germline V CDR1 and CDR2: SNHLY, FYNNEI. The V end was cut by 0 bases, the J end by 6 bases, with 12 bases between. CDR3 nucleotide sequence: TGTGCCAGCAGTGAAGCCGCCCGAGAGGGCAATGAGCAGTTCTTC. It specifies CASSEAAREGNEQFF.

This sequence joins TRBV28 and TRBJ2-7; 8 nucleotides match TRBD2. CDR3 length: 15 amino acids. Germline CDR1 reads MDHEN; CDR2 reads SYDVKM. V lost 6 bases and J lost 0; bases outside the gene matches: 7. For the CDR3, the DNA is TGTGCCAGCAGGTGGACTAGCTCTAACTCCTACGAGCAGTACTTC. Protein product: CASRWTSSNSYEQYF.

This clonotype appeared a few times. This chain uses TRBV29-1 with TRBJ2-6; D unresolved. Trimming shortened V by 3 bases and J by 1 base, and 13 bases separated the two germline ends. The CDR3 has 16 residues. Germline CDR1 is SQVTM and CDR2 is ANQGSEA. The CDR3 DNA follows: TGCAGCGTTGATCTTCCCGCCAGATCTGGGGCCAACGTCCTGACTTTC. Amino acids: CSVDLPARSGANVLTF.

This clonotype has a count of ten or more. The V gene is TRBV7-2, the J gene TRBJ2-1; D not resolved. The V end was cut by 4 bases, the J end by 7 bases, with 11 bases between. Germline values: CDR1 SGHTA, CDR2 FQGNSA. The CDR3 spans 13 residues. Here the CDR3 DNA reads TGTGCCAGCAGCTCTTACTGGTTAAATGAGCAGTTCTTC. Amino acid sequence: CASSSYWLNEQFF.

This clonotype was counted many times. The chain combines TRBV20-1 with TRBJ2-3; 11 positions match TRBD2. The trim removed 0 bases at V and 2 bases at J, leaving 7 bases unmatched. Germline V gene data show CDR1 as DFQATT and CDR2 as SNEGSKA (reference sequence). CDR3 length equals 17 residues. CDR3 protein: CSARDRRSGRVTDTQYF. CDR3 in DNA: TGCAGTGCTAGAGATCGGCGTAGCGGGAGGGTCACAGATACGCAGTATTTT.

This clonotype was seen more than once but under ten times. This chain uses TRBV5-1 with TRBJ2-2; no reliable D call. V gave up 0 bases and J gave up 1 base, with 7 bases separating them. Germline values: CDR1 SGHRS, CDR2 YFSETQ. The CDR3 loop spans 15 amino acids. The CDR3, as DNA: TGCGCCAGCAGCTTGGCCGCTGGGAACACCGGGGAGCTGTTTTTT. This codes for CASSLAAGNTGELFF.

This clonotype was observed many times. CDR3 bases: TGCAGTGCTACCTATAGCGGAGATCGCTACGAGCAGTACTTC. This codes for CSATYSGDRYEQYF. The chain uses TRBV20-1 and TRBJ2-7; perhaps TRBD2 as D (6 bases). CDR1 DFQATT and CDR2 SNEGSKA come from the germline V gene (reference sequence). This CDR3 has 14 amino acids. The V and J ends lost 4 bases and 3 bases respectively, with 16 bases between them.

This clonotype appeared a few times. The rearrangement uses TRBV5-1 and TRBJ2-1; 12 nucleotides match TRBD1. The germline gives CDR1 SGHRS, CDR2 YFSETQ. This CDR3 is built from 16 residues. V lost 3 bases and J lost 5; bases outside the gene matches: 6. The CDR3 DNA follows: TGCGCCAGCAGCTGGACGGGACAGGGGGCAAACAATGAGCAGTTCTTC. This gives the protein CASSWTGQGANNEQFF.

J is TRBJ2-7 and V is TRBV6-1, with 8 bases matching TRBD1. The CDR3 loop spans 13 amino acids. The germline V gene has CDR1 MNHNS and CDR2 SASEGT. Losses at the gene ends were 4 bases for V and 6 bases for J; bases not matched to a gene: 5. In DNA form, the CDR3 reads TGTGCCAGCAGTGTGACAGGGGTTGCCGAGCAGTACTTC. It codes for CASSVTGVAEQYF.